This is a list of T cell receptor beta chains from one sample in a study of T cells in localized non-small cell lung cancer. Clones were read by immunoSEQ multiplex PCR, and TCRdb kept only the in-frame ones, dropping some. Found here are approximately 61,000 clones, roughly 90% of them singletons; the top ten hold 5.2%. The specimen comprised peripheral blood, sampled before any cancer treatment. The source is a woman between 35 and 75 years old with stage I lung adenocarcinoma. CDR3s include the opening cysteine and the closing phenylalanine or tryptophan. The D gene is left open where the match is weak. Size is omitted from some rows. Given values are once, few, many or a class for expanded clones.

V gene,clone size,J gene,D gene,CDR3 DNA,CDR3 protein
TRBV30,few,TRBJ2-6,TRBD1,TGTGCCTGGAGTGGGGCCAGCCAGACAGGGACTGGGGCCAACGTCCTGACTTTC,CAWSGASQTGTGANVLTF
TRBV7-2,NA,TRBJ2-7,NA,TGTGCCAGCAGCTTACAGCGGACCCATTCCTACGAGCAGTACTTC,CASSLQRTHSYEQYF
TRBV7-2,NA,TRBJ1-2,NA,TGTGCCAGCAGCCTCGGACGGACCTCTAACTATGGCTACACCTTC,CASSLGRTSNYGYTF
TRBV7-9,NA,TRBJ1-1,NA,TGTGCCAGCAGCCCGCGGCTGGGCACTGAAGCTTTCTTT,CASSPRLGTEAFF
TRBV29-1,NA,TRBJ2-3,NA,TGCAGCGTTGCGGGTTGGCCAGGGAGAACAGATACGCAGTATTTT,CSVAGWPGRTDTQYF
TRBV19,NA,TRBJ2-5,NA,TGTGCCAGTAGCGCCGGGGACTTTCAAGAGACCCAGTACTTC,CASSAGDFQETQYF
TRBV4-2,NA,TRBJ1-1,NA,TGTGCCAGCAGACGCGGAACTGAAGCTTTCTTT,CASRRGTEAFF
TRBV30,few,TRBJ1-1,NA,TGTGCCTTGGGCCCCACTCAAGCGAACACTGAAGCTTTCTTT,CALGPTQANTEAFF
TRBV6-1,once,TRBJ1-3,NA,TGTGCCAGCAGTGAAAACTCTGGAAACACCATATATTTT,CASSENSGNTIYF
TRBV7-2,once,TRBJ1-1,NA,TGTGCCAGCAGCTTATCTGGCACTGAAGCTTTCTTT,CASSLSGTEAFF
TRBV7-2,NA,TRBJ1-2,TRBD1,TGTGCCAGCAGCTTAGCGCTCGGGACAGGTCCTTATGGCTACACCTTC,CASSLALGTGPYGYTF
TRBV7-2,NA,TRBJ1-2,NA,TGTGCCAGCAGCCCAGAAGGGTCCTATGGCTACACCTTC,CASSPEGSYGYTF
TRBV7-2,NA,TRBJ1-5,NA,TGTGCCAGCAGCTTAGTTCAGCCCCAGCATTTT,CASSLVQPQHF
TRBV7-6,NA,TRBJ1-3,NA,TGTGCCAGCAGCTTAGCCAGATTCTCTTCTGGAAACACCATATATTTT,CASSLARFSSGNTIYF
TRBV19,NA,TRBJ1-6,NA,TGTGCCAGCGGGACTGCAAATTCACCCCTCCACTTT,CASGTANSPLHF
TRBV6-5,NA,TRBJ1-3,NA,TGTGCCAGCAGTTATGGCCCGCGAAACACCATATATTTT,CASSYGPRNTIYF
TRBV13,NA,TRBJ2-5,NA,TGTGCCAGCAGCTTCCCAGTGGAGGGGGAGACCCAGTACTTC,CASSFPVEGETQYF
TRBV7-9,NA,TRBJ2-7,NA,TGTGCCAGCAGCTCCCTGTATTTCTACGAGCAGTACTTC,CASSSLYFYEQYF
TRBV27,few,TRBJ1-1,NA,TGTGCCAGCAGTTTGGCGGGGGGCTTTGAAGCTTTCTTT,CASSLAGGFEAFF
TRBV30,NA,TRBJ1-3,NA,TGTGCCTGCCAGAGTGGAAACACCATATATTTT,CACQSGNTIYF
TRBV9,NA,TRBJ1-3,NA,TGTGCCAGCAGCGTAGGTACAGGATCGTCGCACACCATATATTTT,CASSVGTGSSHTIYF
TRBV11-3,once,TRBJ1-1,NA,TGTGCCAGCAGCTTATTATCGGGCACTGAAGCTTTCTTT,CASSLLSGTEAFF
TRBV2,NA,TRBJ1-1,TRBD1,TGTGCCAGCATTAGGGACAGGGGTTCTTCTGAAGCTTTCTTT,CASIRDRGSSEAFF
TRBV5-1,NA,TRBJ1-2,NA,TGCGCCAGCAGCTTGAGGGGAGACTATGGCTACACCTTC,CASSLRGDYGYTF
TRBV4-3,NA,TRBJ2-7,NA,TGCGCCAGCAGCCAAGATACAGGGAGCTACGAGCAGTACTTC,CASSQDTGSYEQYF
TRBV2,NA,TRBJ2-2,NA,TGTGCCAGCAGTGTCGTCGGGCACACCGGGGAGCTGTTTTTT,CASSVVGHTGELFF
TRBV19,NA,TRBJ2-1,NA,TGTGCCAGTAGTATGCAGGGAGGACCCTACAATGAGCAGTTCTTC,CASSMQGGPYNEQFF
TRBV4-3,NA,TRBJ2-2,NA,TGCGCCACCGGCGGGGTGAACACCGGGGAGCTGTTTTTT,CATGGVNTGELFF
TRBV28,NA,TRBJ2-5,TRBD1,TGTGCCAGCAGTTTGGGACAGCGAGGAGAAGAGACCCAGTACTTC,CASSLGQRGEETQYF
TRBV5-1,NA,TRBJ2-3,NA,TGCGCCAGCAGCTTGGGGTCAAAGATTGGGGCAGATACGCAGTATTTT,CASSLGSKIGADTQYF
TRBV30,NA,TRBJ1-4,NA,TGTGCCTGGAGTTTAACAGAGCGGAATGAAAAACTGTTTTTT,CAWSLTERNEKLFF
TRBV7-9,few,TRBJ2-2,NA,TGTGCCAGCAGCTTAAGGGCAGGGGCGAACACCGGGGAGCTGTTTTTT,CASSLRAGANTGELFF
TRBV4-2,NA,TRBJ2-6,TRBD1,TGTGCCAGCAGCCAGGGGACAGGGGGCGTCTCTGGGGCCAACGTCCTGACTTTC,CASSQGTGGVSGANVLTF
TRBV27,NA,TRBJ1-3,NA,TGTGCCAGCAGTGGGGTGAGCTCTGGAAACACCATATATTTT,CASSGVSSGNTIYF
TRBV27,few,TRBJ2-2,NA,TGTGCCAGCAGTTTACCGGGCGGGGAGCTGTTTTTT,CASSLPGGELFF
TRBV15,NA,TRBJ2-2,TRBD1,TGTGCCACCAGCAGAGATCCAGGGGGTCGAACCGGGGAGCTGTTTTTT,CATSRDPGGRTGELFF
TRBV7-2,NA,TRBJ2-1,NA,TGTGCCAGCAGCTTAGGCTGGGGGCCCTCCTACAATGAGCAGTTCTTC,CASSLGWGPSYNEQFF
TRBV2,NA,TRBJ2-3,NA,TGTGCCAGCAGGCCGGGACCAACAATCACAGATACGCAGTATTTT,CASRPGPTITDTQYF
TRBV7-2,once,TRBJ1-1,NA,TGTGCCAGCAGCGGTATCCGGGAAGGAGCTTTCTTT,CASSGIREGAFF
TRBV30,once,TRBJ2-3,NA,TGTGCCTGGAGTCTGGGTTTAGATACGCAGTATTTT,CAWSLGLDTQYF
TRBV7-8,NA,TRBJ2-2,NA,TGTGCCAGCAGCTTATCCGGAATCGGGGAGCTGTTTTTT,CASSLSGIGELFF
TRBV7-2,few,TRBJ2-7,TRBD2,TGTGCCAGCAGCTTGGGGACTAGCGGGGGTTACGAGCAGTACTTC,CASSLGTSGGYEQYF
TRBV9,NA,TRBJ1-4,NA,TGTGCCAGCAGCGGAGGTCCTTCGCGGGAAAAACTGTTTTTT,CASSGGPSREKLFF
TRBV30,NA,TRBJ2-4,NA,TGTGCCTGGGGATCCCAGTGGCGGCAGTACTTC,CAWGSQWRQYF
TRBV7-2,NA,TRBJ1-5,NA,TGTGCCAGCAGCGGGAGCAATCAGCCCCAGCATTTT,CASSGSNQPQHF
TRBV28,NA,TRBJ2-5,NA,TGTGCCAGCAGCTCTCCTCGGTGGCAAGAGACCCAGTACTTC,CASSSPRWQETQYF
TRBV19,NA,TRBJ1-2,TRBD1,TGTGCCAGTAGTACCGGACAGGGGCTCTATGGCTACACCTTC,CASSTGQGLYGYTF
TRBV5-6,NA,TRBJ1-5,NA,TGTGCCAGCAGCTCCAGGATCACAGGGCCGAATCAGCCCCAGCATTTT,CASSSRITGPNQPQHF
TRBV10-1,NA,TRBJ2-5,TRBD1,TGCGCCAGCAGTGAGTCGACAGGGGGAGAGACCCAGTACTTC,CASSESTGGETQYF
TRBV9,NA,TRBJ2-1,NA,TGTGCCAGCAGCGTAGACCCTCCGCGGGAGCAGTTCTTC,CASSVDPPREQFF
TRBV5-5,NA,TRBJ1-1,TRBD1,TGTGCCAGCAGTTACGGACAGGGTAGGATGAACACTGAAGCTTTCTTT,CASSYGQGRMNTEAFF
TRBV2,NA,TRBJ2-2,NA,TGTGCCAGCAGTGAAGAACGGGGAATCGGGGAGCTGTTTTTT,CASSEERGIGELFF
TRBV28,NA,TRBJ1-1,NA,TGTGCCAGCAGCGTTCCTTGGGGGGCGCTGGGAAACACTGAAGCTTTCTTT,CASSVPWGALGNTEAFF
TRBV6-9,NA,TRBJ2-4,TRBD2,TGTGCCAGCAGTGGACTAGCGGGGCCAAACATTCAGTACTTC,CASSGLAGPNIQYF
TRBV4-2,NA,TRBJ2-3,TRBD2,TGTGCCAGCAGCCAAGAAAGCGGGGGGGCCGAAGATACGCAGTATTTT,CASSQESGGAEDTQYF
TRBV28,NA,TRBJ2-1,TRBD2,TGTGCCACCGGGACTAGCGGGGGACTAGAGCAGTTCTTC,CATGTSGGLEQFF
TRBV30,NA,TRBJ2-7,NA,TGTGCCTGGAGTGTACTGGGGGACGAGCAGTACTTC,CAWSVLGDEQYF
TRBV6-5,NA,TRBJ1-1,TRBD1,TGTGCCAGCAGTTACGACAGGGGATCCACTGAAGCTTTCTTT,CASSYDRGSTEAFF
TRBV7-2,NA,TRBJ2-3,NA,TGTGCCAGCAGCTCCCCGGGGGGCTACACAGATACGCAGTATTTT,CASSSPGGYTDTQYF